This T cell receptor beta chain is from a study of blood T cells in healthy people across ages. Through a sample-barcoded 5' primer and a J-beta primer mix, a second PCR was run for roughly 6 to 11 cycles. Using its own MiXCR run on the 5' RACE reads, TCRdb lists one record per CDR3 protein. The sample records around 990,000 distinct CDR3 sequences, approximately 26% being singletons. This clonotype was counted a few times. An end of the junction differs from the germline gene, which may be a read error. These same data were also listed under a study on T cells of mothers and their children.

Specimen: blood. This TCR was recovered from a girl aged 2-9 years in good health.

DNA for the CDR3: TGTGCCACCAGCAGAGTACAGGAGAATGAAGAACTGTTTTTT. Amino acid sequence: CATSRVQENEELFF. The V call is TRBV15, the J call TRBJ1-4; tentative D call: TRBD1 (5 bases). The germline CDR1 and CDR2 sequences are LNHNV and YYDKDF (reference sequence). The CDR3 has 14 residues.